A selection of T cell receptor beta chains follows, all from one sample in a study of blood T cell repertoires in COVID-19. Generated by immunoSEQ multiplex PCR, the TCRdb table keeps only in-frame clones and is missing some. This table has 200,000 to 250,000 clones, about 85% appearing once. The specimen sequenced was PBMCs or T cells enriched from blood (not recorded which). The receptors originated from a man aged 30 to 39 who had recovered from COVID-19. Both conserved end residues are part of each CDR3. Fields, in order: V gene, CDR3 protein.

V: TRBV10-3; CDR3: CAIRKTGTGGDYGYTF
V: TRBV4-2; CDR3: CASSQEGRGNEKLFF
V: TRBV5-8; CDR3: CASSLELYTGELFF
V: TRBV24-1; CDR3: CATSDWGQGNTGELFF
V: TRBV21-1; CDR3: CASSNSGVPNEKLFF
V: TRBV29-1; CDR3: CSVEERGLLTEAFF
V: TRBV6-6; CDR3: CASSQGQGYGNTIYF
V: TRBV11-2; CDR3: CASSHTGRNYGYTF
V: TRBV27; CDR3: CASSRVNNSPLHF
V: TRBV5-5; CDR3: CASSLGVQGVTMNTEAFF
V: TRBV7-9; CDR3: CASSLFRGATYEQYF
V: TRBV6-5; CDR3: CASSYLRTGGSYGYTF
V: TRBV27; CDR3: CASSHRTGENTEAFF
V: TRBV2; CDR3: CASRGTVEAFF
V: TRBV18; CDR3: CASSPRPGGTTYEQYF
V: TRBV19; CDR3: CASSGSGHLYGYTF
V: TRBV19; CDR3: CASSSIQGSNTEAFF
V: TRBV19; CDR3: CASSIRVNEQFF
V: TRBV14; CDR3: CASSQTGGRGYLSSYNEQFF
V: TRBV19; CDR3: CASSFQQGTNEKLFF
V: TRBV24-1; CDR3: CATRDDRGTYTF
V: TRBV11-1; CDR3: CASSGTRFSYEQYF
V: TRBV18; CDR3: CASSRRGRTNEKLFF
V: TRBV14; CDR3: CASSRGTAALNYGYTF
V: TRBV7-9; CDR3: CASSRGQGNSPLHF
V: TRBV4-3; CDR3: CASSQDWQDHQPQHF
V: TRBV11-3; CDR3: CASSFRGRQSYNEQFF
V: TRBV7-9; CDR3: CASSLDPRGEQYF
V: TRBV14; CDR3: CASSHGQAGNTIYF
V: TRBV4-1; CDR3: CASSQLGVGYTF
V: TRBV6-2/TRBV6-3; CDR3: CASSYRDYYEQYF
V: TRBV3-1/TRBV3-2; CDR3: CASSQDHPSRLMETQYF
V: TRBV5-4; CDR3: CASSNRDRTNEKLFF
V: TRBV9; CDR3: CASSFAPWGAGGRDEQFF
V: TRBV18; CDR3: CASSPDRGDLNTEAFF
V: TRBV20-1; CDR3: CSAKVGSEQFF
V: TRBV11-3; CDR3: CASSGTGGYNEQFF
V: TRBV10-3; CDR3: CAISERDRGGNYGYTF
V: TRBV28; CDR3: CAPGGGTNTEAFF
V: TRBV9; CDR3: CASSVGTGTNEQFF
V: TRBV5-1; CDR3: CASSPGISISSYNSPLHF
V: TRBV27; CDR3: CASSMGLAGGLGETQYF
V: TRBV20-1; CDR3: CSASPVSVSGNTIYF
V: TRBV4-1; CDR3: CASSQMPQGVGGTEAFF
V: TRBV19; CDR3: CASSDRDTQYF
V: TRBV5-1; CDR3: CASSGSPRGSGGKNIQYF
V: TRBV18; CDR3: CASSRTSGGAFDNEQFF
V: TRBV5-1; CDR3: CASSSGTGDNQPQHF
V: TRBV18; CDR3: CASSVLAEDTQYF